This T cell receptor beta chain is drawn from a study of shared clonotypes between healthy human individuals. Study-wide findings and caveats: Sorted-subset sequencing was shown by rarefaction to be incomplete despite large depth.

Worth noting for this clone: Its antigen is unidentified.

The CDR3 length is 18 residues. Germline CDR1 is SGHRS and CDR2 is YFSETQ. V shed 2 bases and J 0 bases; nucleotides not matched to a gene: 6. Sequenced by immunoSEQ multiplex PCR; TCRdb stores in-frame clones only, minus some. The sample shows around 2.5 million clones, roughly 93% of them seen only once. The source material was naive CD4+ T cells from PBMCs. The subset is: CD45RA+ positively selected. The V and J genes are TRBV5-1 and TRBJ2-6; TRBD1 matches 9 bases. The sequence came from a man between 18 and 35 years old in good health. Some clones in this sample may be carry-over from other donors' samples. The CDR3 protein is CASSLVGTGFSGANVLTF. CDR3 coding DNA: TGCGCCAGCAGCTTAGTTGGGACAGGGTTCTCTGGGGCCAACGTCCTGACTTTC. The full variable domain, completed using reference TRBV5-1 and TRBJ2-6, is KAGVTQTPRYLIKTRGQQVTLSCSPISGHRSVSWYQQTPGQGLQFLFEYFSETQRNKGNFPGRFSGRQFSNSRSEMNVSTLELGDSALYLCASSLVGTGFSGANVLTFGAGSRLTVL.